This T cell receptor beta chain was sequenced during a study of cytomegalovirus exposure and HLA in healthy donors. On this clone: The antigen remains undetermined.

In the PCR, 60 Vbeta and 13 Jbeta primers were used. Profiled with immunoSEQ multiplex PCR; TCRdb holds only in-frame clones, not every one. The table includes 100,000 to 150,000 clones, around 81% detected once. The CDR3 spans 14 residues. Deletions cut 7 bases from V and 5 bases from J, with 17 bases between. Germline V gives CDR1 SGHVS, CDR2 FQNEAQ. Overall study findings and caveats: Upon later analysis, HLA-associated TCR beta chains proved more clonally expanded than other, equally common chains. Analyzed later, association rates of TCRs varied across HLA loci, with DRB1 most and HLA-C fewest. Confirmation was obtained in vitro that a few CMV-associated chains are specific for CMV antigens.

The TCR was taken from a man younger than 35 in good health and CMV-seronegative. Sequenced input: PBMCs. This sequence joins TRBV7-8 and TRBJ1-1, with unresolved D. The CDR3 sequence is CASIQFVGSTEAFF. CDR3 nucleotides: TGTGCCAGCATACAGTTTGTAGGGAGTACTGAAGCTTTCTTT.